This T cell receptor beta chain was captured by sequencing in a study of patients and donors after allogeneic stem cell transplantation. This CDR3 comprises 18 residues. V was clipped by 1 base and J by 6 bases, with 24 bases between them. A single record per CDR3 protein comes from TCRdb applying MiXCR to the RT-PCR reads. The sample has hundreds of thousands of distinct CDR3 sequences, about 38% seen once; the top ten hold approximately 10%. Sequencing was done on a sample of blood, either unsorted or a sorted T cell fraction (not recorded which). The chain recombines TRBV12-3 or TRBV12-4 with TRBJ1-2; D not resolved. The sequence was collected from a human donor who was either an allogeneic HSCT recipient or a stem cell or donor lymphocyte infusion donor (not recorded which). It is not recorded whose cells these are; they may come from a transplant donor. The CDR3 region has the DNA TGTGCCAGCAGTTTAGTTGGGGAGACGCTAACTCTTAGGAATGGCTACACCTTC. Translating gives CASSLVGETLTLRNGYTF.